This TCR beta chain appears in the sequencing data of a study of blood T cell repertoires in COVID-19. Original processing methods: Reference gene primer amplification gave nucleated cell count estimates. Some clones are missing from TCRdb's copy, which holds only in-frame ones; the method was immunoSEQ multiplex PCR. D and trimming were read from the DNA, whereas the V and J calls and clone size are those reported in that table. The table has hundreds of thousands of clones, more than 85% seen once. V trimming: 0 bases; J trimming: 7 bases; junction bases outside the gene matches: 3. This CDR3 is 15 amino acids long. Germline values: CDR1 SGHRS, CDR2 YFSETQ.

The chain joins TRBV5-1 to TRBJ1-6, with 8 bases aligning to TRBD1. The specimen sequenced was PBMCs or T cells enriched from blood (not recorded which). The receptor was isolated from a woman in her 50s who had recovered from COVID-19. In nucleotides, the CDR3 is TGCGCCAGCAGCTTGGGGGACAGGTACAATTCACCCCTCCACTTT. Protein: CASSLGDRYNSPLHF.